A single sample gave rise to the 13 T cell receptor beta chains below, sequenced in a study of regulatory T cells in long-lasting Graves disease (dated by TCRdb to 2020 to 2023). Library preparation was by multiplex PCR. TCRdb records Illumina HiSeq 4000 as the sequencer. To build TCR beta libraries, CDR3 regions were amplified by Arm-PCR using iRepertoire HTBI primers. TCRdb reworked the public reads: Q25 trimming with fastp, MiXCR clone assembly, productive beta chains retained. Each entry is one CDR3 protein sequence, shown with its most common DNA and genes. The sample has a few hundred thousand distinct CDR3 sequences on record, 15% to 20% of them singletons. The ten biggest clones cover roughly 15% of the sample. Read against the paper, the sample's time point label means: newly diagnosed GD, antithyroid drugs for less than 3 months. For both TCR sequencing and RNA sequencing, RNA was extracted from PBMCs in TRIzol.

A further study also used this sample, focusing on T cells in Graves' hyperthyroidism and ophthalmopathy.

Here the sequenced sample was peripheral blood mononuclear cells (PBMCs), taken at new diagnosis, from a patient treated with antithyroid drugs. The source is a woman under 40 with Graves disease. Donor details come from another sample of the same person, matched by shared clones.

The V and J genes are TRBV27 and TRBJ2-4; TRBD1 is a possible D gene (5 bases). Germline assignment: CDR1 MNHEY and CDR2 SMNVEV (reference sequence). V was trimmed by 11 bases and J by 4 bases, leaving 15 bases between them. The CDR3 runs 13 residues. Here the CDR3 reads CAPDGRQKNIQYF. The CDR3 DNA follows: TGTGCCCCGGACGGCCGACAGAAAAACATTCAGTACTTC.

This clonotype was seen many times. This sequence joins TRBV3-1 and TRBJ1-6; D uncertain. V was cut by 6 bases and J by 0 bases, with 9 bases left in between. The CDR3 covers 15 residues. CDR1 and CDR2 (germline): LGHDT, YNNKEL (reference sequence). The CDR3 here is CASSGVSSYNSPLHF. The CDR3 region has the DNA TGTGCCAGCAGTGGTGTTAGCTCCTATAATTCACCCCTCCACTTT.

The chain uses TRBV10-3 and TRBJ2-7; tentatively, D is TRBD1 (5 bases). Trimming shortened V by 4 bases and J by 5 bases, and 9 bases separated the two germline ends. CDR1 is ENHRY, CDR2 SYGVKD, per germline. The CDR3 runs 12 residues. CDR3 sequence: CAISAGKDEQYF. CDR3 DNA sequence: TGTGCCATCAGTGCAGGGAAGGACGAGCAGTACTTC.

This clonotype was found many times. This chain links TRBV6-1 with TRBJ2-1; the D gene is possibly TRBD2 (7 bases). Germline V CDR1 and CDR2: MNHNS, SASEGT. Trimming removed 7 bases at V and 0 bases at J, with 16 bases between. The length of the CDR3 is 16 residues. The CDR3 DNA follows: TGTGCCAGCATCACGGGGGGCGCGAGCTCCTACAATGAGCAGTTCTTC. Its protein product is CASITGGASSYNEQFF.

The sample holds many counts of this clonotype. The chain carries TRBV29-1 and TRBJ1-1; D call uncertain. This CDR3 has 13 residues. Per germline, CDR1 SQVTM and CDR2 ANQGSEA. The ends were cut back, 4 bases at V and 3 bases at J, with 12 bases in the middle. The CDR3 loop reads CSVVPGADTEAFF. CDR3 nucleotides: TGCAGCGTTGTTCCCGGAGCGGACACTGAAGCTTTCTTT.

This clonotype was detected ten times or more. V gene TRBV20-1 combines with J gene TRBJ2-3; D possibly uses TRBD1 or TRBD2 (5 bases each). Germline CDR1 DFQATT, CDR2 SNEGSKA (reference sequence). The CDR3 totals 15 residues. V lost 5 bases, J lost 4 bases, and 19 bases lay in between. CDR3 residues: CSAQAGGARADTQYF. Here the CDR3 DNA reads TGCAGTGCTCAGGCGGGTGGGGCAAGGGCAGATACGCAGTATTTT.

This clonotype appeared many times. The chain links TRBV9 to TRBJ2-5; D not resolved. Per germline, CDR1 SGDLS and CDR2 YYNGEE. CDR3 length equals 14 residues. Trimming removed 4 bases at V and 5 bases at J, with 15 bases between. In DNA, the CDR3 is TGTGCCAGCAGCCCCGCGCCGGCTGCTGAGACCCAGTACTTC. Its protein product is CASSPAPAAETQYF.

This chain uses TRBV3-1 with TRBJ1-1; no reliable D call. Trimming took off 1 base at V and 6 bases at J, with 15 bases between the two ends. CDR1 and CDR2 (germline): LGHDT, YNNKEL (reference sequence). The CDR3 runs 15 residues. The CDR3 region is CASSQAGGPGSEAFF. The CDR3 region has the DNA TGTGCCAGCAGCCAAGCGGGAGGTCCAGGTTCTGAAGCTTTCTTT.

This clonotype has ten or more counts. The chain links TRBV20-1 to TRBJ1-2; D not certain. This CDR3 is 11 amino acids long. Trimming removed 5 bases at V and 7 bases at J, with 11 bases between. Per the germline V gene, CDR1 is DFQATT and CDR2 is SNEGSKA (reference sequence). The CDR3 sequence: CSAPRFGGYTF. CDR3 coding DNA: TGCAGTGCTCCAAGGTTTGGTGGCTACACCTTC.

The chain carries TRBV12-3 or TRBV12-4 and TRBJ2-6; D is unclear. The V end lost 6 bases, the J end lost 3 bases, and 9 bases lay between the germline ends. This CDR3 has 14 residues. The CDR3 here is CASSASLGANVLTF. The CDR3 region has the DNA TGTGCCAGCAGCGCTTCCCTTGGGGCCAACGTCCTGACTTTC.

The sample holds a few counts of this clonotype. The rearrangement joins TRBV10-1 to TRBJ2-2; the match to TRBD1 covers 8 bases. CDR1 WNHNN and CDR2 SYGVQD come from the germline V gene (reference sequence). J gave up 6 bases and V 2 bases, and 5 bases lay outside the gene matches. This CDR3 region has 15 residues. The CDR3 DNA sequence: TGCGCCAGCAGTGAGGTCCCGGGACAGGCCGGGGAGCTGTTTTTT. This codes for CASSEVPGQAGELFF.

Note on this clonotype: A read error may explain this, as a much larger clone is one base away. No conserved phenylalanine or tryptophan ends this CDR3, so it is likely a read error. This chain connects TRBV11-2 to TRBJ2-3; 9 nucleotides agree with TRBD1. The junction had 13 bases not matched to a gene; V was cut back by 4 bases and J by 8 bases. The CDR3 totals 16 residues. Per the germline V gene, CDR1 is SGHAT and CDR2 is FQNNGV. The CDR3 DNA is TGTGCCAGCAGCTACTCCGGGACAGGGTCAGGAGTTACGCAGTATGTT. Its translation is CASSYSGTGSGVTQYV.

Note on this clonotype: It may be a read error: a sequence one base away is much more abundant. The J gene is TRBJ2-1, the V gene TRBV20-1; D unclear. There are 14 residues in the CDR3. V lost 5 bases and J 13 bases, leaving 24 bases between the germline ends. Germline V gene data show CDR1 as DFQATT and CDR2 as SNEGSKA (reference sequence). CDR3 sequence: CSALEPRAKNIQFF. The CDR3 nucleotides are TGCAGTGCTCTCGAGCCCCGAGCCAAAAACATTCAGTTCTTC.